Listed here is a single TCR beta chain. The antigen is not known. The data were taken from a study of monozygotic twins with cystic fibrosis. Points from the study as a whole: Median Simpson clonality of approximately 0.0088 suggested naive T cells predominated. Monozygotic CF twins shared more identical nucleotide clonotypes than unrelated patients. Age, concordance and disease severity did not associate with shared CDR3 numbers. In 13 of 16 pairs, V gene usage was closest to the co-twin's.

The table came from immunoSEQ multiplex PCR; TCRdb's copy has only in-frame clones and leaves some out. The sample records approximately 13,000 clones, approximately 95% being singletons. This sequence originates from a girl aged 2 to 10 with cystic fibrosis. What was sequenced was blood.

The chain's CDR3 is CASGSAGLADYEQYF. As DNA, the CDR3 is TGTGCCAGCGGATCGGCAGGGCTAGCGGATTACGAGCAGTACTTC. The chain uses TRBV27 and TRBJ2-7; 7 bases agree with TRBD2. Looked up from germline, CDR1 is MNHEY and CDR2 is SMNVEV (reference sequence). Unmatched junction bases numbered 14, after V lost 8 bases and J lost 4 bases. The CDR3 is 15 amino acids.